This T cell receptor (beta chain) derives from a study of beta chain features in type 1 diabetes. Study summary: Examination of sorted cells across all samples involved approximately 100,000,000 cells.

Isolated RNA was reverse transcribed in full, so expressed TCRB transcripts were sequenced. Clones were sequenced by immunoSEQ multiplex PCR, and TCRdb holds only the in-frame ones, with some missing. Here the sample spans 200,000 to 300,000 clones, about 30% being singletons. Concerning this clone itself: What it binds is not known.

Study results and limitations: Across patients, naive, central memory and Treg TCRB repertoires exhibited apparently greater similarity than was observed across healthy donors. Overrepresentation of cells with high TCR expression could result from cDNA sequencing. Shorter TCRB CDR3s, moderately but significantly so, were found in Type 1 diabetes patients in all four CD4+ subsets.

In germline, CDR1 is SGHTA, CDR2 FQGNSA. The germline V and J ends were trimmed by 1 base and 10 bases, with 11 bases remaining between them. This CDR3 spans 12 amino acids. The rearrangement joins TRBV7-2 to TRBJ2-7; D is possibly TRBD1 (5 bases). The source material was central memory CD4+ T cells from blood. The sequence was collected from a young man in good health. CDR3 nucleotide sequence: TGTGCCAGCAGCTTAGATCAGGGCCTCCAGTACTTC. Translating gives CASSLDQGLQYF.